This T cell receptor (beta chain) was sequenced in a study of vaccination and CD4 T cells after COVID-19. Study in general: Convalescent patients gave post-COVID blood a median about 95 days post-diagnosis, range 35 to 161.

The study sequenced cultured CD4+ T cell DNA using the Oncomine TCR Beta short-read assay. TCRdb analysed the PCR reads with MiXCR anew, one entry per CDR3 protein. This table holds about 20,000 distinct CDR3 sequences, around 83% found once. The treatment is: roughly nine-day PBMC culture with coronavirus spike peptide pools or control peptides (ViraFEST assay). About this clonotype: Its antigen is undetermined.

The CDR3 length is 16 residues. The V end was cut by 5 bases, the J end by 1 base, with 17 bases between. The germline CDR1 and CDR2 sequences are SGHVS and FNYEAQ. This chain connects TRBV7-6 to TRBJ1-1; TRBD1 is a possible D gene (5 bases). Sequencing used CD4+ T cells from blood, cultured in vitro, obtained after SARS-CoV-2 vaccination. The sequence was obtained from a human donor who received a COVID-19 vaccine. Here the CDR3 reads CASSARRGGANTEAFF. The CDR3 region has the DNA TGTGCCAGCAGCGCCCGGCGGGGAGGGGCGAACACTGAAGCTTTCTTT.